This T cell receptor beta chain appears in the sequencing data of a study of shared clonotypes between healthy human individuals. A word on this clone: Its antigen is still unknown.

General study results and limits: The naive CD4 repertoires of several donors were compared, and roughly 5.1% of clonotypes were shared. The sole specimen, blood, was sampled, and tissue repertoires likely differ.

Looked up from germline, CDR1 is SGHNT and CDR2 is YYREEE (reference sequence). The ends lost 2 bases at V and 5 bases at J; junction bases unmatched: 13. There are 17 residues in the CDR3. TCRdb's copy holds only in-frame clones and misses some; the assay was immunoSEQ multiplex PCR. The sample has 1,500,000 or so clones, approximately 98.5% seen once; the top ten hold 0.3% to 0.45%. The clonotype comes from a man younger than 40 in good health. Source material: naive CD4+ T cells sorted from blood. The subset was: CD45RA+ positively selected. The rearrangement uses TRBV5-4 and TRBJ2-5; TRBD2 matches at 9 bases. CDR3 sequence: CASSLLGAGGPMETQYF. The CDR3 coding sequence is TGTGCCAGCAGCTTACTTGGCGCGGGAGGGCCTATGGAGACCCAGTACTTC.